This T cell receptor (beta chain) is drawn from a study of T cells in Graves' hyperthyroidism and ophthalmopathy (dated by TCRdb to between 2018 and 2020). Broadly, across the study: Peripheral blood samples were taken at the time of initial diagnosis, prior to any treatment. Following sampling, methimazole starting at 30 mg daily was given to hyperthyroidism patients, and high-dose intravenous methylprednisolone was given to ophthalmopathy patients. According to the paper, TCR Vbeta CDR3 sequencing was carried out on some 140 peripheral blood samples, which came from 40 to 45 ophthalmopathy, around 74 hyperthyroidism and 17 progressor patients. Whether ophthalmopathy could be predicted prospectively was tested in an independent validation cohort made up of some 20 hyperthyroidism patients plus 17 patients who later progressed to ophthalmopathy. The study also compared thyroid tissue and blood T-cell repertoires from about six Graves' hyperthyroidism patients. A discovery cohort of approximately 100 patients, roughly 45 with Graves' ophthalmopathy and more than 55 with stable Graves' hyperthyroidism, was used to find distinguishing TCR V-J signatures. The roughly 90 discovery patients were divided at random into training and test sets in a 7:3 ratio. What the authors observed across the whole study: In cross-validation, a model built on a 13 V-J signature told ophthalmopathy apart from stable hyperthyroidism with roughly 87% sensitivity and roughly 83% specificity, and in testing the same model reached 80%/75%. Sample size was not statistically predetermined, and blinding of investigators to group allocation was not performed. Most expanded thyroid clonotypes (frequency above 0.001) were also detected in blood, a finding suggesting that blood repertoires may reflect thyroid immune responses. In validation, the model predicted progression to ophthalmopathy with 55% to 71% sensitivity and roughly 75% specificity, a median of 6.5 months before onset.

Graves' hyperthyroidism was defined as stable when no progression to ophthalmopathy occurred over 18 months of follow-up. Hyperthyroidism patients were newly diagnosed, with disease duration under 2 months, and aged 18 to 65 years. Any patient with an uncontrolled infection, another autoimmune disease, pregnancy or lactation was excluded. Diagnoses were established on the basis of clinical symptoms, serum thyroxine and TRAb, thyroid ultrasound, and orbital computed tomography. Ficoll-Paque density gradient centrifugation was used to isolate PBMCs from approximately 11 ml of fresh peripheral blood. Total RNA was extracted with Trizol reagent, and quality was checked on an Agilent 2100 Bioanalyzer. This clonotype appeared a few times. Its antigen has not been determined. One base away there is no much larger clone; base qualities are not given. The TCR beta CDR3 regions were amplified from RNA transcripts. The first round of RT-PCR for the TCR CDR3 was performed with the HTBI primer set and the Qiagen OneStep RT-PCR kit. Libraries were constructed in a second round of multiplex PCR, after which size selection and purification were performed. The libraries were sequenced on an Illumina HiSeq2000 using paired-end 100 bp reads. The published analysis was carried out like this. Raw data were processed with SOAPnuke, discarding reads with adapters, uncalled bases, mean Phred below 15, or no exact constant-primer or identifier match. High-quality paired reads were merged with COPE v1.2.5, and unique nucleotide sequences were defined as clonotypes. MiTCR v1.1 was used to align the clonotypes against IMGT TRBV, TRBD and TRBJ reference segments. The analysis was restricted to V-J combinations with a frequency above 0.0001, which together covered roughly 99% of the repertoires. The TCS score was defined as F50 (clonal expansion) divided by E x V (chaos), with BLOSUM62-based TCRdist calculated between CDR3 peptides within each V-J. Welch's t-statistics and random forest reduced 500 to 550 V-J features to 10 to 15, which were used in a naive Bayes classifier (R e1071). TCRdb applied fastp at Q25 and MiXCR to the public reads, then kept only in-frame beta chains. A single entry per CDR3 protein holds the most common genes and DNA from its merged rows. The V and J calls and clone size are TCRdb's, not the authors'. In all, the sample holds more than 300,000 distinct CDR3 sequences, and less than 15% of those were seen once. The ten largest make up 9.2% of the sample.

This clonotype was sampled from a woman between 18 and 29 years old with Graves' hyperthyroidism. The sequencing sample was made of blood.

The bases read TGTGCCAGCAGTTCCGAAGGACTAGCCAGAATTTACGAGCAGTACTTC. This yields the protein CASSSEGLARIYEQYF. Here the chain combines TRBV28 and TRBJ2-7; 8 central bases correspond to TRBD2. Trimming leaves V shorter by 4 bases and J shorter by 4 bases, with the junction holding 12 bases beyond the gene matches. Counted from cysteine to phenylalanine, this CDR3 has 16 amino acids. Kept here is only the CDR3 DNA, which spans 48 bases and is read in frame from base 1. According to the germline V gene, CDR1 reads MDHEN and CDR2 reads SYDVKM.